The present T cell receptor beta chain was sequenced within a study of shared clonotypes between healthy human individuals. Study findings and constraints: Clonotype sharing among donors, it was expected, would be affected by sequencing depth.

Positive CCR7 selection of CD45RO-negative cells yielded the naive CD8 cells, and terminally differentiated effector memory CD45RA+ cells were excluded. Germline V gene sequence: CDR1 SGHAT, CDR2 FQDESV (reference sequence). The ends lost 5 bases at V and 9 bases at J; junction bases unmatched: 11. The CDR3 consists of 16 residues. Clones were read by immunoSEQ multiplex PCR, and TCRdb kept only the in-frame ones, dropping some. The table includes around 1.9 million clones, just over 90% detected once. As concerns this clone: What it recognizes is unknown.

The chain joins TRBV11-1 to TRBJ2-1, with 12 bases aligning to TRBD2. Sequencing input: naive CD8+ T cells from PBMCs. This TCR derives from a man younger than 35 in good health. Some clones in this sample may be carry-over from other donors' samples. Written as DNA, the CDR3 is TGTGCCAGCAGCGTAGAGACTAGCGGGAGTTCATTTGAGCAGTTCTTC. It codes for CASSVETSGSSFEQFF.